This TCR beta chain was sequenced during a study of OX40 agonist ivuxolimab in advanced cancers. About the study: Patients were given ivuxolimab, an antibody that agonizes OX40 (CD134). Partial responses, seen in three patients, involved one hepatocellular carcinoma and two cutaneous melanomas.

The method was immunoSEQ multiplex PCR; TCRdb's version includes in-frame clones alone and lacks a portion of them. The sample has about 48,000 clones; approximately 80% are singletons. Germline CDR1 and CDR2: SGHTA and FQGTGA. CDR3 length: 21 amino acids. Trimming took off 4 bases at V and 5 bases at J, with 32 bases between the two ends. The specimen was CD4+ or CD8+ T cells sorted from blood, collected in a trial of the OX40 agonist ivuxolimab. This receptor was taken from an adult with an advanced solid tumor such as melanoma, head and neck, liver or kidney cancer. The chain employs TRBV7-3 and TRBJ2-2; a possible D gene is TRBD2 (6 bases). CDR3 region: CASSSHPIILSREGQTGELFF. In DNA, the CDR3 is TGTGCCAGCAGCTCCCACCCCATAATTCTTTCGCGGGAAGGACAAACCGGGGAGCTGTTTTTT.